This TCR beta chain was identified during a study of shared T cell receptors in the human thymus. Trimming removed 5 bases at V and 0 bases at J, with 24 bases between. CDR1 and CDR2 (germline): SGHRS, YFSETQ. The CDR3 is 19 amino acids. TCRdb's table, derived via immunoSEQ multiplex PCR, lists solely in-frame clones and lacks some. This sample yields 500,000 to 750,000 clones, of which roughly 90% are seen a single time; approximately 0.01% belongs to the top ten. These data also featured in a second study, about human thymus T cells. That work adds: Resected material from corrective heart surgery provided the thymus tissue analysed.

The source material was thymocytes. The TCR was taken from a boy under two years old with a congenital heart defect. This chain links TRBV5-1 with TRBJ2-1; a weak D match, TRBD2 (5 bases). The CDR3 spells CASSLRRSSLPSSYNEQFF. The CDR3 DNA sequence: TGCGCCAGCAGTCTTAGGAGATCTAGCTTACCGAGCTCCTACAATGAGCAGTTCTTC.